Presented here are 11 T cell receptor beta chains from one specimen sequenced in a study of T cells in Graves' hyperthyroidism and ophthalmopathy. RNA transcripts were the template for amplifying TCR beta CDR3 regions. TCR CDR3 underwent first-round RT-PCR with the HTBI primer set. MiXCR, run by TCRdb on the multiplex PCR reads, gives a single entry per CDR3 protein. The repertoire holds some 460,000 distinct CDR3 sequences, with approximately 14% as singletons. Sequencing was done on a sample of blood. The receptors derive from a woman younger than 35 with Graves' hyperthyroidism.

This clonotype occurred many times. The V and J genes are TRBV5-1 and TRBJ1-2; unclear D gene. The V and J ends lost 1 base and 7 bases respectively, with 14 bases between them. The CDR3 runs to 14 residues. Per germline, CDR1 SGHRS and CDR2 YFSETQ. Here the CDR3 reads CASSLTAGSSGYTF. The CDR3, as DNA: TGCGCCAGCAGCTTGACAGCGGGTAGTTCTGGCTACACCTTC. Filled out from reference TRBV5-1 and TRBJ1-2, the complete variable domain reads KAGVTQTPRYLIKTRGQQVTLSCSPISGHRSVSWYQQTPGQGLQFLFEYFSETQRNKGNFPGRFSGRQFSNSRSEMNVSTLELGDSALYLCASSLTAGSSGYTFGSGTRLTVV.

This clonotype was recorded at least ten times. The rearrangement links TRBV11-3 to TRBJ2-7, with D possibly TRBD1 on 6 matching bases. The CDR3 extends over 13 amino acids. Germline CDR1 is SGHNT and CDR2 is YENEEA. V gave up 6 bases and J gave up 3 bases, with 12 bases separating them. CDR3 coding DNA: TGTGCCAGCAGACCCGGGACACACTACGAGCAGTACTTC. Protein sequence: CASRPGTHYEQYF. The variable domain in full, with the rest retrieved from reference TRBV11-3 and TRBJ2-7, is EAGVVQSPRYKIIEKKQPVAFWCNPISGHNTLYWYLQNLGQGPELLIRYENEEAVDDSQLPKDRFSAERLKGVDSTLKIQPAELGDSAVYLCASRPGTHYEQYFGPGTRLTVT.

At least ten counts were recorded for this clonotype. At one end the junction does not follow the germline gene, possibly because of a read error. V is TRBV6-1 and J is TRBJ1-3; D is uncertain. Per the germline V gene, CDR1 is MNHNS and CDR2 is SASEGT. The CDR3 contains 14 residues. Written as DNA, the CDR3 is TGTGCCAGCAGTAAAGCGTACTCTGGAAACACCATATATTTT. Its protein product is CASSKAYSGNTIYF.

This clonotype was seen only a few times. This chain uses TRBV9 with TRBJ2-7; 9 positions match TRBD2. Germline loops: CDR1 SGDLS, CDR2 YYNGEE. The junction had 16 bases not matched to a gene; V was cut back by 2 bases and J by 1 base. The CDR3 extends over 19 amino acids. The CDR3 region is CASSVVSSGSLTGSYEQYF. As DNA, the CDR3 is TGTGCCAGCAGCGTGGTCAGTAGCGGGAGTCTAACGGGTTCCTACGAGCAGTACTTC.

This clonotype has a handful of counts. The CDR3 DNA reads as TGTGCCAGCAGACTCTCCGGGACTAGTATCAATGAGCAGTTCTTC. It translates to CASRLSGTSINEQFF. This chain joins TRBV14 and TRBJ2-1, with TRBD2 identical over 8 bases. The junction had 10 bases not matched to a gene; V was cut back by 6 bases and J by 6 bases. Germline lookup yields CDR1 SGHDN and CDR2 FVKESK. This CDR3 spans 15 amino acids.

This clonotype was found a few times. The CDR3 loop reads CASSYSGTQYF. The CDR3 DNA reads TGTGCCAGCAGTTACTCGGGTACGCAGTATTTT. The chain recombines TRBV6-5 with TRBJ2-3; D gene ambiguous. Germline lookup yields CDR1 MNHEY and CDR2 SVGAGI. The CDR3 consists of 11 residues. Trimming cost V 0 bases and J 8 bases, with 3 bases left between them.

This clonotype was recorded at least ten times. CDR3 amino acids: CASSVGGSTGGADTQYF. CDR3 coding DNA: TGTGCCAGCAGCGTAGGGGGATCGACGGGAGGGGCAGATACGCAGTATTTT. This chain links TRBV9 with TRBJ2-3; 8 bases are a match to TRBD2. There are 17 residues in the CDR3. CDR1 and CDR2 (germline): SGDLS, YYNGEE. The V gene end was trimmed by 0 bases and the J gene end by 4 bases; junction bases not matched to a gene: 10. Full variable domain (rest looked up from reference TRBV9 and TRBJ2-3): DSGVTQTPKHLITATGQRVTLRCSPRSGDLSVYWYQQSLDQGLQFLIQYYNGEERAKGNILERFSAQQFPDLHSELNLSSLELGDSALYFCASSVGGSTGGADTQYFGPGTRLTVL.

The table lists this clonotype with many counts. The rearrangement links TRBV20-1 to TRBJ2-1, with 11 bases identical to TRBD2. Looked up from germline, CDR1 is DFQATT and CDR2 is SNEGSKA (reference sequence). Germline trimming cut 5 bases from V and 5 bases from J; bases unmatched to any gene: 8. The CDR3 consists of 15 residues. CDR3 amino acids: CSAGLAGVPDNEQFF. The CDR3 nucleotides read TGCAGTGCTGGACTAGCGGGCGTTCCGGACAATGAGCAGTTCTTC.

V is TRBV5-5 and J is TRBJ1-1; D not resolved. V was cut by 2 bases and J by 2 bases, with 10 bases left in between. The germline V gene encodes CDR1 SGHKS and CDR2 YYEKEE (reference sequence). The CDR3 has 14 residues. CDR3 sequence reads: CASSLQPTNTEAFF. DNA for the CDR3: TGTGCCAGCAGCTTACAGCCTACTAACACTGAAGCTTTCTTT. Drawing the rest from reference TRBV5-5 and TRBJ1-1, the complete variable domain is DAGVTQSPTHLIKTRGQQVTLRCSPISGHKSVSWYQQVLGQGPQFIFQYYEKEERGRGNFPDRFSARQFPNYSSELNVNALLLGDSALYLCASSLQPTNTEAFFGQGTRLTVV.

This clonotype appeared many times. The V and J genes are TRBV2 and TRBJ1-2; weak D call: TRBD1 (5 bases). Germline V CDR1 and CDR2: SNHLY, FYNNEI. This CDR3 spans 14 amino acids. Trimming shortened V by 6 bases and J by 3 bases, and 14 bases separated the two germline ends. CDR3 region: CASSPGGGYYGYTF. In DNA, the CDR3 is TGTGCCAGCAGCCCCGGGGGAGGCTACTATGGCTACACCTTC.

Only a few counts were recorded for this clonotype. This chain connects TRBV6-1 to TRBJ2-1; 7 positions match TRBD1. The CDR3 totals 14 residues. Germline V CDR1 and CDR2: MNHNS, SASEGT. The V segment lost 6 bases and the J segment 5 bases; nucleotides outside the gene matches: 7. CDR3 loop: CASSRDRADNEQFF. Written as DNA, the CDR3 is TGTGCCAGCAGCCGGGACAGAGCGGACAATGAGCAGTTCTTC.